What follows are 3 T cell receptor beta chains derived from one specimen sequenced in a study of shared clonotypes between healthy human individuals. Some clones are missing from TCRdb's copy, which holds only in-frame ones; the method was immunoSEQ multiplex PCR. The sample yields 550,000 to 700,000 clones, roughly 73% seen once. The material sequenced was memory CD4+ T cells sorted from blood. Subset denoted: CD45RA-negative fraction. All receptors come from a woman aged 30 to 39 in good health.

The chain couples TRBV5-1 to TRBJ2-3; 14 bases match TRBD2. The CDR3 has 17 amino acids. V lost 4 bases to trimming and J lost 0 bases; unmatched junction nucleotides: 4. Per germline, CDR1 SGHRS and CDR2 YFSETQ. CDR3 loop: CASSGLAGGPSTDTQYF. The CDR3 DNA reads as TGCGCCAGCAGCGGACTAGCGGGAGGCCCTAGCACAGATACGCAGTATTTT.

A few counts support this clone. Germline and junction disagree at one end, which may indicate a read error. The chain is built from TRBV30 and TRBJ1-5; 9 bases match TRBD1. Germline CDR1 GTSNPN, CDR2 SVGIG (reference sequence). The CDR3 extends over 14 amino acids. The DNA of the CDR3 is TGTGCCTGGAGTCTTACAGGGGGCAAGCAGCCCCAGCATTTT. The encoded protein is CAWSLTGGKQPQHF.

This clone showed up many times. Sequence at one end of the junction differs from germline and may be a read error. At the DNA level, this CDR3 is encoded by other sequences in the same sample as well. This rearrangement joins TRBV5-1 to TRBJ2-1, with D possibly matching TRBD2 (5 bases). CDR1 and CDR2 (germline): SGHRS, YFSETQ. The CDR3 is 14 residues long. Written as DNA, the CDR3 is TGCGCCAGCAGGTTGGACGGCGGGTACAATGAGCAGTTCTTC. Its translation is CASRLDGGYNEQFF.